The 9 T cell receptor beta chains below were found in one sample sequenced in a study of blood T cells in healthy people across ages. Through a sample-barcoded 5' primer and a J-beta primer mix, a second PCR was run for roughly 6 to 12 cycles. TCRdb processed the 5' RACE reads anew with MiXCR; each CDR3 protein has one entry. This table has 1.6 million or so distinct CDR3 sequences, about 31% appearing once. The sample taken for sequencing was blood. The receptor source for this set is a woman aged 25 to 39 in good health.

This clonotype was seen a handful of times. The chain couples TRBV28 to TRBJ2-7; D perhaps matches TRBD2 (5 bases). The DNA end is a closer match to TRBJ2-5, so the J assignment may be wrong. Germline CDR1 is MDHEN and CDR2 is SYDVKM. The CDR3 extends over 16 amino acids. The CDR3 coding sequence is TGTGCCAGCAGTTTACGCCCGGGAAGGGTGCAAGAGACCCAGTACTTC. Its protein is CASSLRPGRVQETQYF.

V gene TRBV7-9 combines with J gene TRBJ2-1; D gene ambiguous. Germline V lookup: CDR1 SEHNR, CDR2 FQNEAQ (reference sequence). The CDR3 loop spans 15 amino acids. Trimming cost V 4 bases and J 4 bases, with 14 bases left between them. The CDR3 spells CASSSEHQRYNEQFF. The CDR3 bases are TGTGCCAGCAGCTCGGAGCACCAGAGATACAATGAGCAGTTCTTC.

This clonotype was counted only a few times. The chain joins TRBV4-2 to TRBJ1-2; no definite D call. CDR3 length: 18 residues. V gave up 1 base and J gave up 2 bases, with 20 bases separating them. Germline CDR1 LGHNA, CDR2 YNFKEQ. Here the CDR3 DNA reads TGTGCCAGCAGCCAAGTTTCCCCAACAGCGGGGAGGAACTATGGCTACACCTTC. As protein: CASSQVSPTAGRNYGYTF.

The J gene is TRBJ2-4, the V gene TRBV11-2; D is unresolved. V lost 0 bases to trimming and J lost 0 bases, with 9 bases between them. From germline, CDR1 is SGHAT and CDR2 FQNNGV. The CDR3 length is 16 residues. The CDR3: CASSLEVASAKNIQYF. The DNA of the CDR3 is TGTGCCAGCAGCTTAGAGGTTGCGTCAGCCAAAAACATTCAGTACTTC.

This clonotype showed up just a few times. V is TRBV20-1 and J is TRBJ2-7, with D maybe TRBD2 (5 bases). In germline, CDR1 is DFQATT, CDR2 SNEGSKA (reference sequence). V lost 3 bases and J lost 0, with 12 bases in between. The CDR3 spans 14 residues. CDR3 sequence (DNA): TGCAGTGCTAGTCCGGGGATGTCCTCCTACGAGCAGTACTTC. Its protein product is CSASPGMSSYEQYF.

A word on this clonotype: One end of the junction is discordant with germline, which a read error may explain. V gene TRBV12-3 or TRBV12-4 combines with J gene TRBJ2-3, with 7 bases lining up with TRBD2. The CDR3 has 15 amino acids. The CDR3 DNA reads as TGTGCCAGCACGTGGTCGGGAGGAGGGGCAGATGCGCAGTATTTT. Translated, it gives CASTWSGGGADAQYF.

This clonotype occurred a few times. The genes are TRBV24-1 and TRBJ1-2; D is undetermined. The V gene's germline CDR1 is KGHDR and CDR2 SFDVKD. The CDR3 spans 13 residues. The V end lost 1 base, the J end lost 4 bases, and 6 bases lay between the germline ends. The CDR3 DNA sequence: TGTGCCACCAGTGATTTCGGGTTCTATGGCTACACCTTC. This translates into CATSDFGFYGYTF.

This clonotype was seen more than once but under ten times. The chain recombines TRBV28 with TRBJ1-5; TRBD1 matches at 7 bases. With V trimmed by 7 bases and J by 0 bases, 9 bases remained unmatched. The CDR3 loop spans 16 amino acids. Germline CDR1 and CDR2: MDHEN and SYDVKM. CDR3 residues: CASTRGQVYSNQPQHF. As DNA, the CDR3 is TGTGCCAGCACCCGCGGACAGGTCTATAGCAATCAGCCCCAGCATTTT.

The chain combines TRBV27 with TRBJ1-2; TRBD1 aligns across 7 bases. Germline assignment: CDR1 MNHEY and CDR2 SMNVEV (reference sequence). CDR3 size: 14 residues. J was trimmed by 8 bases and V by 3 bases; bases with no gene match: 9. CDR3 amino acids: CASSFSEGAGGYTF. In DNA form, the CDR3 reads TGTGCCAGCAGTTTTAGTGAGGGGGCAGGAGGCTACACCTTC.